This TCR beta chain was observed in a study of blood T cell repertoires in COVID-19. On the study more broadly: Acute and convalescent COVID-19 samples came from the United States, Italy and Spain. PBMCs, B-cell-depleted T cells, or T cells provided the cDNA or gDNA that made up the material.

Study processing details: Cell counts per sample came from amplifying reference gene primers. Assay used: immunoSEQ multiplex PCR; TCRdb lists only in-frame clones, some missing. The V and J calls and the clone size are those of that table, but D and trimming were determined from the DNA. This table has approximately 280,000 clones, about nine tenths appearing once. The CDR3 length is 11 residues. Trimming removed 8 bases from V and 6 bases from J, with 13 bases in between. Germline V gene lookup returns CDR1 DFQATT and CDR2 SNEGSKA (reference sequence). The chain joins TRBV20-1 to TRBJ1-2, with D hard to call. This clonotype was sampled from a middle-aged man with acute or convalescent COVID-19. Input material: peripheral blood. The CDR3 loop reads CSTTSPDGYTF. CDR3 coding DNA: TGCAGTACCACCTCCCCAGATGGCTACACCTTC.